The 24 T cell receptor beta chains below all came from one sample that was sequenced in a study of blood T cell repertoires in COVID-19. Here immunoSEQ multiplex PCR was the method, and the copy in TCRdb shows in-frame clones only, minus some. In the table there are 200,000 to 250,000 clones, more than 75% of which are singletons. Sequencing was carried out using peripheral blood. These receptors all come from a woman aged 55-69 years who had recovered from COVID-19.

The chain has TRBV2 and TRBJ2-7; 12 bases match TRBD1. Germline-derived CDR1 and CDR2 are SNHLY and FYNNEI. The ends lost 8 bases at V and 6 bases at J; junction bases unmatched: 11. The CDR3 loop spans 15 amino acids. CDR3 in DNA: TGTGCCAGCGTGAGTCCGGGACAGGGGGCACGCGAGCAGTACTTC. Its translation is CASVSPGQGAREQYF.

This sequence joins TRBV6-6 and TRBJ2-3; 9 bases fit TRBD1. Germline V lookup: CDR1 MNHNY, CDR2 SVGAGI (reference sequence). The CDR3 has 15 residues. V shed 5 bases, J shed 3 bases, and the junction held 6 bases outside the gene matches. The CDR3 DNA is TGTGCCAGCAGTGGACCGGGACAGGGTACAGATACGCAGTATTTT. Its protein is CASSGPGQGTDTQYF.

The J gene is TRBJ1-2, the V gene TRBV7-3; D may be TRBD1 (6 bases). Trimming removed 2 bases at V and 8 bases at J, with 18 bases between. The CDR3 has 15 residues. The germline V gene has CDR1 SGHTA and CDR2 FQGTGA. CDR3 DNA: TGTGCCAGCAGCTTAGCACGGGACACGATTCAAGGCTACACCTTC. It translates to CASSLARDTIQGYTF.

V is TRBV11-3 and J is TRBJ2-5; 13 bases fit TRBD2. V trimming: 4 bases; J trimming: 9 bases; junction bases outside the gene matches: 8. Germline V gene lookup returns CDR1 SGHNT and CDR2 YENEEA. The length of the CDR3 is 15 residues. In DNA, the CDR3 is TGTGCCAGCAGCTCCGGACTAGCGGGGGTCGGGGCCCAGTACTTC. Encoded protein: CASSSGLAGVGAQYF.

This clone was seen more than once but under ten times. The CDR3 sequence: CASRRGGANTGELFF. For the CDR3, the DNA is TGTGCCAGTCGACGTGGGGGCGCGAACACCGGGGAGCTGTTTTTT. The rearrangement uses TRBV9 and TRBJ2-2; tentatively, D is TRBD1 (6 bases). V shed 8 bases and J shed 0 bases, with 14 bases lying between them. The length of the CDR3 is 15 residues. Germline V gene data show CDR1 as SGDLS and CDR2 as YYNGEE.

The CDR3 region has the DNA TGTGCCAGCAGCTATGGGACAGGCACCTACGAGCAGTACTTC. Protein sequence: CASSYGTGTYEQYF. The gene calls are TRBV5-8 and TRBJ2-7; 8 bases line up with TRBD1. Trimming removed 3 bases from V and 2 bases from J; junction bases left unmatched: 4. CDR3 length: 14 residues. Germline values: CDR1 SGHTS, CDR2 YDEGEE.

The rearrangement joins TRBV5-6 to TRBJ2-7; D perhaps matches TRBD1 (8 bases). CDR1 and CDR2 from the germline V gene are SGHDT and YYEEEE. The length of the CDR3 is 15 residues. Trimming took off 0 bases at V and 7 bases at J, with 17 bases between the two ends. CDR3 sequence reads: CASSLAGGQAKEQYF. As DNA, the CDR3 is TGTGCCAGCAGCTTGGCGGGGGGACAGGCGAAAGAGCAGTACTTC.

This chain links TRBV10-3 with TRBJ2-3; no clear D gene. Trimming took 3 bases from V and 6 from J, leaving 4 bases between them. Germline V CDR1 and CDR2: ENHRY, SYGVKD. CDR3 length equals 11 residues. CDR3 sequence (DNA): TGTGCCATCAGTGATCTGGATACGCAGTATTTT. This sequence encodes CAISDLDTQYF.

This clone was seen a single time. This sequence joins TRBV5-4 and TRBJ2-7; 7 bases align to TRBD1. The germline V gene encodes CDR1 SGHNT and CDR2 YYREEE (reference sequence). The CDR3 totals 12 residues. Unmatched junction bases numbered 6, after V lost 6 bases and J lost 6 bases. This CDR3 is CASTRQGSEQYF. The CDR3, as DNA: TGTGCCAGCACCCGACAGGGTTCCGAGCAGTACTTC.

The chain recombines TRBV29-1 with TRBJ2-5, with TRBD1 as a possible D gene (6 bases). Germline assignment: CDR1 SQVTM and CDR2 ANQGSEA. CDR3 size: 13 residues. V dropped 3 bases and J dropped 7 bases, with 15 bases sitting between them. CDR3 in amino acids: CSVEPETGWTQYF. CDR3 DNA: TGCAGCGTTGAGCCTGAGACAGGATGGACCCAGTACTTC.

This chain links TRBV19 with TRBJ2-2; a weak D match, TRBD2 (5 bases). Germline assignment: CDR1 LNHDA and CDR2 SQIVND (reference sequence). Trimming took 9 bases from V and 3 from J, leaving 17 bases between them. The CDR3 is 15 amino acids. This chain's CDR3 is CASQPGSTHTGELFF. As DNA, the CDR3 is TGTGCCAGCCAGCCGGGATCAACTCACACCGGGGAGCTGTTTTTT. Full variable domain (outside the CDR3, taken from reference TRBV19 and TRBJ2-2): DGGITQSPKYLFRKEGQNVTLSCEQNLNHDAMYWYRQDPGQGLRLIYYSQIVNDFQKGDIAEGYSVSREKKESFPLTVTSAQKNPTAFYLCASQPGSTHTGELFFGEGSRLTVL.

CDR3 in amino acids: CASSVGGTGLQPQHF. DNA for the CDR3: TGTGCCAGCAGCGTAGGCGGGACAGGGTTACAGCCCCAGCATTTT. This chain uses TRBV9 with TRBJ1-5; 9 nucleotides align to TRBD1. This CDR3 comprises 15 residues. V dropped 0 bases and J dropped 7; count of bases not matched to a gene: 5. CDR1 and CDR2 (germline): SGDLS, YYNGEE. The whole variable domain, filled in from reference TRBV9 and TRBJ1-5, reads DSGVTQTPKHLITATGQRVTLRCSPRSGDLSVYWYQQSLDQGLQFLIQYYNGEERAKGNILERFSAQQFPDLHSELNLSSLELGDSALYFCASSVGGTGLQPQHFGDGTRLSIL.

The genes are TRBV7-6 and TRBJ1-1; possible D gene TRBD1, 6 bases. Germline V gives CDR1 SGHVS, CDR2 FNYEAQ. Trimming stripped 7 bases from V and 1 base from J, with 19 bases between. The CDR3 is made up of 16 amino acids. The chain's CDR3 is CASTPNWGQGNTEAFF. The CDR3 coding sequence is TGTGCCAGCACCCCGAACTGGGGGCAGGGGAACACTGAAGCTTTCTTT. The whole variable domain, remainder taken from reference TRBV7-6 and TRBJ1-1, is GAGVSQSPRYKVTKRGQDVALRCDPISGHVSLYWYRQALGQGPEFLTYFNYEAQQDKSGLPNDRFSAERPEGSISTLTIQRTEQRDSAMYRCASTPNWGQGNTEAFFGQGTRLTVV.

This chain uses TRBV5-8 with TRBJ2-5; 8 positions agree with TRBD2. This CDR3 is 15 amino acids long. Germline V gene sequence: CDR1 SGHTS, CDR2 YDEGEE. Trimming took 4 bases from V and 10 from J; bases not matched to a gene: 15. CDR3 sequence (DNA): TGTGCCAGCAGCCCACGGGACTTACCCCGGGGGGGCCAGTACTTC. This encodes CASSPRDLPRGGQYF.

The chain couples TRBV11-3 to TRBJ2-1; D perhaps matches TRBD2 (6 bases). This CDR3 spans 14 amino acids. Germline assignment: CDR1 SGHNT and CDR2 YENEEA. Trimming shortened V by 5 bases and J by 6 bases, and 14 bases separated the two germline ends. The CDR3 region has the DNA TGTGCCAGCAGCCACCGGGACTTCCGCAATGAGCAGTTCTTC. Amino acid sequence: CASSHRDFRNEQFF.

The chain joins TRBV9 to TRBJ1-1; 7 nucleotides match TRBD1. Germline loops: CDR1 SGDLS, CDR2 YYNGEE. The CDR3 runs 15 residues. V was pared by 2 bases and J by 0 bases, with 4 bases of the junction left unmatched. DNA of the CDR3: TGTGCCAGCAGCGTTCAGGGGGAGGTGAACACTGAAGCTTTCTTT. Amino acid sequence: CASSVQGEVNTEAFF.

The J gene is TRBJ1-1, the V gene TRBV11-3, with D unresolved. The CDR3 has 13 residues. Germline V gives CDR1 SGHNT, CDR2 YENEEA. The ends were cut back, 3 bases at V and 4 bases at J, with 9 bases in the middle. CDR3 nucleotides: TGTGCCAGCAGCTTCGGTCCCGGCACTGAAGCTTTCTTT. Amino acids: CASSFGPGTEAFF.

The CDR3 DNA reads as TGTGCCACCGGGCACAGGGGGCGCGAAGAGACCCAGTACTTC. Its translation is CATGHRGREETQYF. V and J are TRBV24-1 and TRBJ2-5; 9 bases match TRBD1. This CDR3 is 14 amino acids long. Germline trimming cut 9 bases from V and 3 bases from J; bases unmatched to any gene: 7. From germline, CDR1 is KGHDR and CDR2 SFDVKD.

The chain links TRBV29-1 to TRBJ1-2, with TRBD1 as a possible D gene (5 bases). The V end lost 7 bases, the J end lost 2 bases, and 14 bases lay between the germline ends. Germline assignment: CDR1 SQVTM and CDR2 ANQGSEA. This CDR3 is built from 13 residues. The CDR3: CSASRRTNYGYTF. The CDR3 DNA is TGCAGCGCTTCCCGCAGGACAAACTATGGCTACACCTTC.

The CDR3 region has the DNA TGTGCCAGCTCACCAGAATCGGGGGGAGGCTATGGCTACACCTTC. This translates into CASSPESGGGYGYTF. The V and J genes are TRBV18 and TRBJ1-2, with a possible D match to TRBD1 (5 bases). Trimming left V 2 bases short and J 4 bases short, with 14 bases between. The CDR3 covers 15 residues. Per the germline V gene, CDR1 is KGHSH and CDR2 is LQKENI.

This clone came up a few times. The chain uses TRBV7-3 and TRBJ1-1, with D hard to call. CDR1 and CDR2 from the germline V gene are SGHTA and FQGTGA. Trimming stripped 3 bases from V and 6 bases from J, with 8 bases between. The CDR3 runs to 12 residues. The CDR3 loop is CASSFLVSEAFF. The CDR3, as DNA: TGTGCCAGCAGCTTCCTTGTATCTGAAGCTTTCTTT.

This chain uses TRBV7-8 with TRBJ2-5, with 10 bases fitting TRBD2. This CDR3 has 14 amino acids. CDR1 is SGHVS, CDR2 FQNEAQ, per germline. Unmatched junction bases numbered 1, after V lost 1 base and J lost 5 bases. CDR3 in DNA: TGTGCCAGCAGCTTAGAACTAGCGGGGGAGACCCAGTACTTC. Protein sequence: CASSLELAGETQYF.

This clone appeared a few times. The rearrangement joins TRBV6-1 to TRBJ2-2; possibly TRBD2 for D (5 bases). V was shortened by 1 base and J by 6 bases, with 15 bases between the two germline ends. Per germline, CDR1 MNHNS and CDR2 SASEGT. The CDR3 spans 16 residues. Written as DNA, the CDR3 is TGTGCCAGCAGTGAAGGAATATGGCTAGCCTCCGGGGAGCTGTTTTTT. Encoded protein: CASSEGIWLASGELFF.

The V call is TRBV15, the J call TRBJ1-5; the match to TRBD1 covers 9 bases. Trimming at V came to 1 base and at J to 7 bases, leaving 11 bases not matched to a gene. In germline, CDR1 is LNHNV, CDR2 YYDKDF (reference sequence). This CDR3 has 17 residues. CDR3 bases: TGTGCCACCAGCAGAGGACTTTCCGGGACAGGGTTACAGCCCCAGCATTTT. It encodes CATSRGLSGTGLQPQHF.